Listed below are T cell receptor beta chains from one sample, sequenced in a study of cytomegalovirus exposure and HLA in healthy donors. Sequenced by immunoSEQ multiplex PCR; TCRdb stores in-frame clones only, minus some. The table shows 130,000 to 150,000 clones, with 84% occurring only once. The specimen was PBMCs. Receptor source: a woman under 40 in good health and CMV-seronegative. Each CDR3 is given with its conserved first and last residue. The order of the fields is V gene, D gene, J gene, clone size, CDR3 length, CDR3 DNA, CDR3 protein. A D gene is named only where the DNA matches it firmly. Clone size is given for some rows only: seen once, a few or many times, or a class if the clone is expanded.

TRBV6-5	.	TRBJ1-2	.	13	TGTGCCAGCAGTTCGGAAGGACTGTATGGCTACACCTTC	CASSSEGLYGYTF
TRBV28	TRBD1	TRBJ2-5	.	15	TGTGCCAGCAGGCCCTGGCAGGGCAGGGGGGAGACCCAGTACTTC	CASRPWQGRGETQYF
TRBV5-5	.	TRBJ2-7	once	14	TGTGCCAGCAGCCACCCCCGAAGCTTATGGGAGCAGTACTTC	CASSHPRSLWEQYF
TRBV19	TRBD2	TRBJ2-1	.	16	TGTGCCAGTAGACGTCGCCCTAGCGGGGTCTACAATGAGCAGTTCTTC	CASRRRPSGVYNEQFF
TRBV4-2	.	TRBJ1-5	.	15	TGTGCCAGCAGCCCCACTACAGGTAGCAATCAGCCCCAGCATTTT	CASSPTTGSNQPQHF
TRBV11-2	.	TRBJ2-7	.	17	TGTGCCAGCAGCAACAACAGGGCACGACGTGGGGCCTACGAGCAGTACTTC	CASSNNRARRGAYEQYF
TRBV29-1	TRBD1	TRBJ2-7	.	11	TGCAGCGCTAGGACAGGCGGCGAGCAGTACTTC	CSARTGGEQYF
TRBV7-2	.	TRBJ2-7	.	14	TGTGCCAGCCGGGTTGACAGGTTCTCCTACGAGCAGTACTTC	CASRVDRFSYEQYF
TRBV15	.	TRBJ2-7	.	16	TGTGCCACCAGCAGAGATCGGGCAGGGTTATCCTACGAGCAGTACTTC	CATSRDRAGLSYEQYF
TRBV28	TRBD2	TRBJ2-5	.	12	TGTGCCAGCATGGGGGGGGAAGAGACCCAGTACTTC	CASMGGEETQYF
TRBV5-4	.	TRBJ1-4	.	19	TGTGCCAGCAGCTCCCGGGTCGGGACACGCACATCAACTAATGAAAAACTGTTTTTT	CASSSRVGTRTSTNEKLFF
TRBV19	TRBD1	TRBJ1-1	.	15	TGTGCCAGTAGTCCGACAGGGGGGTATGGAACTGAAGCTTTCTTT	CASSPTGGYGTEAFF
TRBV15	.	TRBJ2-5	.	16	TGTGCCACCAGCAGAGACGGAGGGAGAGGGCAAGAGACCCAGTACTTC	CATSRDGGRGQETQYF
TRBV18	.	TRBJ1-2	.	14	TGTGCCAGCTCACCACAGGGGACTAACTATGGCTACACCTTC	CASSPQGTNYGYTF
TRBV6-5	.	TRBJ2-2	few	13	TGTGCCAGCAAATCGGGTAGTCCCGGGGAGCTGTTTTTT	CASKSGSPGELFF
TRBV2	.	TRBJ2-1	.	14	TGTGCCAGCAGTGAAGTATGGGCCGTGGATGAGCAGTTCTTC	CASSEVWAVDEQFF
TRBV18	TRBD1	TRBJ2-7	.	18	TGTGCCAGCTCACCCCGAGCGCCCACCGGGACAGGGAACTACGAGCAGTACTTC	CASSPRAPTGTGNYEQYF
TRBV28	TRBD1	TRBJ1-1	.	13	TGTGCCAGCAGTTTGCAGGGGGGACCTGAAGCTTTCTTT	CASSLQGGPEAFF
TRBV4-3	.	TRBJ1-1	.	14	TGCGCCAGCAGCCAAGACAGGGAGAACACTGAAGCTTTCTTT	CASSQDRENTEAFF
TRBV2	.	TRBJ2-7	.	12	TGTGCCAGCAAACGGGGGAGTAACGAGCAGTACTTC	CASKRGSNEQYF
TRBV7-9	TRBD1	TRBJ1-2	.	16	TGTGCCAGCAGCCTCCCGGACAGGGGGCCTTCCTATGGCTACACCTTC	CASSLPDRGPSYGYTF
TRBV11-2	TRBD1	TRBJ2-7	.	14	TGTGCCAGCAGCGTGGACAGGGTGAGCTACGAGCAGTACTTC	CASSVDRVSYEQYF
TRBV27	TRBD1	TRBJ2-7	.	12	TGTGCCAGCAGTACCACAGGGGGCGAGCAGTACTTC	CASSTTGGEQYF